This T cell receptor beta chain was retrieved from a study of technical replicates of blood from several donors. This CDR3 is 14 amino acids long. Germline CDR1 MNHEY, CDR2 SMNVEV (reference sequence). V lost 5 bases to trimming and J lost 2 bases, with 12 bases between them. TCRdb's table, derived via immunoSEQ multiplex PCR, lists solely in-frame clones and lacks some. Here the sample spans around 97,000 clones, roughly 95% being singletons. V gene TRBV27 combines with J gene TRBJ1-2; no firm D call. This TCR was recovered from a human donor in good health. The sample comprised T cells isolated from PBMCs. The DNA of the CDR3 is TGTGCCAGCAGTCAACTAGCAAGGAACTATGGCTACACCTTC. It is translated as CASSQLARNYGYTF.